The 7 T cell receptor beta chains listed next were all sequenced from one sample in a study of OX40 agonist ivuxolimab in advanced cancers. Generated by immunoSEQ multiplex PCR, the TCRdb table keeps only in-frame clones and is missing some. The profile shows under 80,000 clones, 88% of them singletons. This specimen was CD4+ or CD8+ T cells sorted from blood, taken in a trial of the OX40 agonist ivuxolimab. These receptors were obtained from an adult with an advanced solid tumor such as melanoma, head and neck, liver or kidney cancer.

V gene TRBV11-2 combines with J gene TRBJ2-1; perhaps D is TRBD1 or TRBD2 (6 bases each). CDR1 and CDR2 from the germline V gene are SGHAT and FQNNGV. The CDR3 spans 12 residues. V was pared by 7 bases and J by 12 bases, with 16 bases between. The CDR3 DNA is TGTGCCAGCACGGGGGCCTGGTTGGGGCAGTTCTTC. The encoded protein is CASTGAWLGQFF.

The CDR3 loop is CASSIAGGDEQFF. The CDR3 bases are TGCGCCAGCAGCATAGCGGGAGGGGATGAGCAGTTCTTC. This rearrangement joins TRBV10-1 to TRBJ2-1; TRBD2 aligns across 11 bases. The length of the CDR3 is 13 residues. The J segment lost 8 bases and the V segment lost 6 bases, leaving 3 bases of the junction unmatched. CDR1 and CDR2 from the germline V gene are WNHNN and SYGVQD (reference sequence).

The chain recombines TRBV10-1 with TRBJ2-1, with D unresolved. The germline CDR1 and CDR2 sequences are WNHNN and SYGVQD (reference sequence). Trimming stripped 3 bases from V and 5 bases from J, with 5 bases between. The CDR3 sequence is 12 residues long. CDR3 DNA sequence: TGCGCCAGCAGTGACAACAACAATGAGCAGTTCTTC. This encodes CASSDNNNEQFF.

V and J are TRBV7-9 and TRBJ1-1; no reliable D call. The CDR3 is made up of 13 amino acids. Trimming took off 4 bases at V and 3 bases at J, with 9 bases between the two ends. Germline V lookup: CDR1 SEHNR, CDR2 FQNEAQ (reference sequence). The CDR3, as DNA: TGTGCCAGCAGCTCGCAGGAATACACTGAAGCTTTCTTT. It is translated as CASSSQEYTEAFF.

CDR3 residues: CASSLELAGDGEQFF. For the CDR3, the DNA is TGCGCCAGCAGCTTGGAGCTAGCGGGAGACGGTGAGCAGTTCTTC. This rearrangement joins TRBV5-1 to TRBJ2-1; TRBD2 aligns across 10 bases. The germline gives CDR1 SGHRS, CDR2 YFSETQ. CDR3 length: 15 residues. The J segment lost 9 bases and the V segment lost 0 bases, leaving 6 bases of the junction unmatched.

In this sample, this clone turned up once. Additional DNA sequences in this sample encode the identical CDR3. The rearrangement links TRBV9 to TRBJ2-1; D possibly uses TRBD1 or TRBD2 (6 bases each). The germline V gene encodes CDR1 SGDLS and CDR2 YYNGEE. Trimming pared 0 bases from V and 2 bases from J, leaving 9 bases between. This CDR3 comprises 15 residues. Written as DNA, the CDR3 is TGTGCCAGCAGCGTAGGGAGGGGGGCCTACAATGAGCAGTTCTTC. It translates to CASSVGRGAYNEQFF.

V and J are TRBV7-9 and TRBJ2-3; D unclear. The germline gives CDR1 SEHNR, CDR2 FQNEAQ (reference sequence). Between the trimmed V and J ends, which lost 2 bases and 4 bases, there was a span of 10 bases. This CDR3 is 14 amino acids long. The CDR3 nucleotides read TGTGCCAGCAGCTTAAGGGCAGTACCAGATACGCAGTATTTT. This gives the protein CASSLRAVPDTQYF.